Listed here are 22 T cell receptor beta chains from one sample, sequenced in a study of blood T cell repertoires in COVID-19. Only in-frame clones appear in the TCRdb table, and some are missing; sequencing was by immunoSEQ multiplex PCR. The data contain about 260,000 clones, around nine tenths of them singletons. Sequencing input: peripheral blood. These receptors all stem from a man between 35 and 55 years old with active or convalescent COVID-19.

The V gene is TRBV15, the J gene TRBJ2-5; 7 bases fit TRBD2. V lost 0 bases to trimming and J lost 2 bases; unmatched junction nucleotides: 6. CDR1 is LNHNV, CDR2 YYDKDF, per germline (reference sequence). The CDR3 covers 16 residues. CDR3 loop: CATSRDARGLQETQYF. The CDR3 DNA sequence: TGTGCCACCAGCAGAGACGCACGGGGACTACAAGAGACCCAGTACTTC.

The rearrangement links TRBV30 to TRBJ1-1; 12 bases map to TRBD1. Trimming cost V 5 bases and J 4 bases; bases outside gene matches: 11. The length of the CDR3 is 16 residues. Germline V lookup: CDR1 GTSNPN, CDR2 SVGIG (reference sequence). This CDR3 reads CAWDWGQGAIGTEAFF. The CDR3 DNA reads as TGTGCCTGGGATTGGGGACAGGGGGCTATTGGCACTGAAGCTTTCTTT.

V is TRBV28 and J is TRBJ1-1; D might be TRBD1 (6 bases). The ends were cut back, 5 bases at V and 0 bases at J, with 13 bases in the middle. CDR1 MDHEN and CDR2 SYDVKM come from the germline V gene. This CDR3 has 15 amino acids. CDR3 sequence reads: CASSLIGDMNTEAFF. The CDR3, as DNA: TGTGCCAGCAGTCTAATAGGGGACATGAACACTGAAGCTTTCTTT.

The chain couples TRBV24-1 to TRBJ1-6; D is possibly TRBD1 (6 bases). V was pared by 9 bases and J by 7 bases, with 9 bases between. Germline CDR1 is KGHDR and CDR2 is SFDVKD. The CDR3 contains 12 residues. The CDR3 region has the DNA TGTGCCACCTCCGGGACAAATTCACCCCTCCACTTT. This translates into CATSGTNSPLHF.

The genes are TRBV18 and TRBJ2-3; D might be TRBD1 (5 bases). This CDR3 is 16 amino acids long. Germline loops: CDR1 KGHSH, CDR2 LQKENI. V gave up 1 base and J gave up 2 bases, with 13 bases separating them. The DNA of the CDR3 is TGTGCCAGCTCACCACAGGGTACAGGTCTCACAGATACGCAGTATTTT. Translation: CASSPQGTGLTDTQYF.

The J gene is TRBJ2-2, the V gene TRBV7-6, with D possibly matching TRBD2 (6 bases). This CDR3 has 15 residues. Germline CDR1 and CDR2: SGHVS and FNYEAQ. V was trimmed by 5 bases and J by 4 bases, leaving 14 bases between them. The CDR3 region is CASSLAAGLTGELFF. In nucleotides, the CDR3 is TGTGCCAGCAGCCTGGCCGCGGGACTCACCGGGGAGCTGTTTTTT.

V gene TRBV10-1 combines with J gene TRBJ2-3; 9 bases align to TRBD1. The V gene's germline CDR1 is WNHNN and CDR2 SYGVQD (reference sequence). This CDR3 is built from 17 residues. The V and J ends lost 2 bases and 7 bases, in that order; junction bases with no gene match: 13. The CDR3 DNA sequence: TGCGCCAGCAGTGAGGGCTCCGGGACAGGGATTCGAAATACGCAGTATTTT. This encodes CASSEGSGTGIRNTQYF.

The chain carries TRBV30 and TRBJ1-2; no firm D call. V gave up 0 bases and J gave up 0 bases, with 17 bases separating them. Germline CDR1 is GTSNPN and CDR2 is SVGIG (reference sequence). The CDR3 is made up of 17 amino acids. CDR3 DNA sequence: TGTGCCTGGAGTGTACACCCTGGGGAGGGCCCTAACTATGGCTACACCTTC. Translating it yields CAWSVHPGEGPNYGYTF.

The chain employs TRBV5-1 and TRBJ2-7, with a tentative D call TRBD2 (6 bases). V dropped 5 bases and J dropped 6 bases, with 21 bases sitting between them. The CDR3 sequence is 15 residues long. The V gene's germline CDR1 is SGHRS and CDR2 YFSETQ. CDR3 bases: TGCGCCAGCAGGGGCGGGATCCAGGGCGGTGGCGAGCAGTACTTC. As protein: CASRGGIQGGGEQYF. Together with reference TRBV5-1 and TRBJ2-7, the CDR3 gives the full variable domain: KAGVTQTPRYLIKTRGQQVTLSCSPISGHRSVSWYQQTPGQGLQFLFEYFSETQRNKGNFPGRFSGRQFSNSRSEMNVSTLELGDSALYLCASRGGIQGGGEQYFGPGTRLTVT.

The chain has TRBV25-1 and TRBJ2-1, with 8 bases that match TRBD1. V dropped 4 bases and J dropped 7; count of bases not matched to a gene: 6. CDR1 MGHDK and CDR2 SYGVNS come from the germline V gene. The CDR3 loop spans 14 amino acids. The CDR3 DNA follows: TGTGCCAGCAGTGTGCCGGGACAGGATAATGAGCAGTTCTTC. It translates to CASSVPGQDNEQFF.

V is TRBV28 and J is TRBJ1-2; the D gene is possibly TRBD1 (5 bases). Per the germline V gene, CDR1 is MDHEN and CDR2 is SYDVKM. This CDR3 comprises 14 residues. Trimming took off 7 bases at V and 6 bases at J, with 18 bases between the two ends. CDR3 amino acids: CASTLSGYRHGYTF. The DNA of the CDR3 is TGTGCCAGCACCCTTTCAGGGTATCGTCATGGCTACACCTTC.

This clone has a handful of counts. The rearrangement links TRBV19 to TRBJ1-6; TRBD1 aligns across 8 bases. The CDR3 is 13 amino acids. Per the germline V gene, CDR1 is LNHDA and CDR2 is SQIVND (reference sequence). V lost 9 bases, J lost 9 bases, and 7 bases stayed unmatched. CDR3 in amino acids: CASNRGISSPLHF. The CDR3 bases are TGTGCCAGCAACAGGGGGATAAGTTCACCCCTCCACTTT.

The chain carries TRBV5-5 and TRBJ2-7; tentatively, D is TRBD1 (5 bases). Trimming stripped 3 bases from V and 6 bases from J, with 28 bases between. Looked up from germline, CDR1 is SGHKS and CDR2 is YYEKEE (reference sequence). CDR3 size: 18 residues. This CDR3 is CASSSGPDVGHGSVEQYF. The CDR3 DNA sequence: TGTGCCAGCAGCTCGGGCCCAGATGTTGGACACGGGTCGGTCGAGCAGTACTTC.

Only a few counts were recorded for this clone. The V and J genes are TRBV6-5 and TRBJ2-1, with 7 bases fitting TRBD2. V was pared by 4 bases and J by 4 bases, with 7 bases of the junction left unmatched. The CDR3 runs to 15 residues. CDR1 and CDR2 (germline): MNHEY, SVGAGI. Here the CDR3 reads CASSLGLVEYNEQFF. As DNA, the CDR3 is TGTGCCAGCAGTTTAGGACTAGTTGAGTACAATGAGCAGTTCTTC.

The chain recombines TRBV29-1 with TRBJ1-1; the match to TRBD1 covers 7 bases. V was clipped by 6 bases and J by 6 bases; unmatched bases: 4. This CDR3 has 11 residues. Germline loops: CDR1 SQVTM, CDR2 ANQGSEA. CDR3 residues: CSVGGGPEAFF. The CDR3 DNA sequence: TGCAGCGTAGGGGGCGGCCCTGAAGCTTTCTTT.

This clone came up many times. This chain joins TRBV28 and TRBJ1-5, with 7 bases identical to TRBD1. This CDR3 has 14 amino acids. Trimming removed 3 bases from V and 7 bases from J; junction bases left unmatched: 6. The V gene's germline CDR1 is MDHEN and CDR2 SYDVKM. The CDR3 DNA reads TGTGCCAGCAGTTTCGAAGGGGGCTTGCAGCCCCAGCATTTT. As protein: CASSFEGGLQPQHF.

V gene TRBV11-2 combines with J gene TRBJ2-5; 9 bases are shared with TRBD2. The CDR3 runs to 16 residues. The germline gives CDR1 SGHAT, CDR2 FQNNGV. V lost 0 bases, J lost 5 bases, and 7 bases stayed unmatched. The DNA for the CDR3 is TGTGCCAGCAGCTTAGAGGCTAGCGGGGCCGTGGAGACCCAGTACTTC. This translates into CASSLEASGAVETQYF. Drawing the rest from reference TRBV11-2 and TRBJ2-5, the complete variable domain is EAGVAQSPRYKIIEKRQSVAFWCNPISGHATLYWYQQILGQGPKLLIQFQNNGVVDDSQLPKDRFSAERLKGVDSTLKIQPAKLEDSAVYLCASSLEASGAVETQYFGPGTRLLVL.

This chain links TRBV7-9 with TRBJ1-1, with TRBD1 matching over 8 bases. Trimming removed 10 bases from V and 2 bases from J; junction bases left unmatched: 6. CDR3 length equals 13 residues. Germline loops: CDR1 SEHNR, CDR2 FQNEAQ (reference sequence). This CDR3 reads CATQGVGNTEAFF. CDR3 sequence (DNA): TGTGCCACACAGGGGGTAGGTAACACTGAAGCTTTCTTT. The full variable domain, in which reference TRBV7-9 and TRBJ1-1 provide the parts outside the CDR3, is DTGVSQNPRHKITKRGQNVTFRCDPISEHNRLYWYRQTLGQGPEFLTYFQNEAQLEKSRLLSDRFSAERPKGSFSTLEIQRTEQGDSAMYLCATQGVGNTEAFFGQGTRLTVV.

The genes are TRBV25-1 and TRBJ1-1, with D maybe TRBD1 (5 bases). The CDR3 contains 17 residues. The germline V and J ends were trimmed by 4 bases and 0 bases, with 18 bases remaining between them. The germline V gene encodes CDR1 MGHDK and CDR2 SYGVNS. The CDR3 sequence is CASSGWGAFQMNTEAFF. DNA for the CDR3: TGTGCCAGCAGTGGGTGGGGCGCTTTTCAAATGAACACTGAAGCTTTCTTT.

This clone was counted only a few times. The chain carries TRBV4-1 and TRBJ2-2, with D perhaps TRBD2 (7 bases). Deletions cut 0 bases from V and 7 bases from J, with 18 bases between. The germline V gene encodes CDR1 MGHRA and CDR2 YSYEKL. CDR3 length equals 17 residues. In nucleotides, the CDR3 is TGCGCCAGCAGCCAAGATATTCGGGGGGCGTACGGCGGGGAGCTGTTTTTT. It encodes CASSQDIRGAYGGELFF.

The chain joins TRBV10-3 to TRBJ2-1; 8 bases are a match to TRBD1. Germline CDR1 reads ENHRY; CDR2 reads SYGVKD. V shed 4 bases, J shed 5 bases, and the junction held 7 bases outside the gene matches. The CDR3 is 15 amino acids. The CDR3 DNA reads as TGTGCCATCAGTGTGGATCAGGGGGCCAACAATGAGCAGTTCTTC. It is translated as CAISVDQGANNEQFF.

This clone was seen only once. This chain links TRBV12-5 with TRBJ1-6; 11 bases align to TRBD1. The germline V gene has CDR1 LGHNT and CDR2 FRNRAP. With 4 bases clipped from V and 8 bases from J, the junction kept 4 bases outside the gene matches. There are 15 residues in the CDR3. This CDR3 reads CASGSPGQGDSPLHF. The CDR3 DNA is TGTGCTAGTGGTTCCCCGGGACAGGGGGATTCACCCCTCCACTTT.